One sample yielded the 23 T cell receptor beta chains listed below, sequenced in a study of blood T cell repertoires in COVID-19. TCRdb keeps only in-frame clones here, not all; method: immunoSEQ multiplex PCR. The sample includes about 380,000 clones, about 85% of them seen just once. The sequenced sample was peripheral blood. These receptors came from a woman aged 18-29 years with acute or convalescent COVID-19.

The chain links TRBV9 to TRBJ1-1; tentatively, D is TRBD1 (5 bases). Germline values: CDR1 SGDLS, CDR2 YYNGEE. V was shortened by 2 bases and J by 1 base, with 12 bases between the two germline ends. The CDR3 is 15 amino acids. The CDR3 bases are TGTGCCAGCAGCGTCACGGGAGGACAGAACACTGAAGCTTTCTTT. Amino acids: CASSVTGGQNTEAFF.

V gene TRBV15 combines with J gene TRBJ2-5; 10 nucleotides match TRBD2. Germline values: CDR1 LNHNV, CDR2 YYDKDF (reference sequence). The CDR3 extends over 16 amino acids. V lost 0 bases, J lost 4 bases, and 5 bases stayed unmatched. In DNA, the CDR3 is TGTGCCACCAGCAGAGATGGGGGACTAGCGACAGAGACCCAGTACTTC. Protein: CATSRDGGLATETQYF.

V is TRBV24-1 and J is TRBJ1-5; the D gene is possibly TRBD1 (6 bases). V lost 5 bases and J lost 0, with 7 bases in between. In germline, CDR1 is KGHDR, CDR2 SFDVKD. This CDR3 is built from 14 residues. In DNA, the CDR3 is TGTGCCACCAGTGGCAGGGGTAGCAATCAGCCCCAGCATTTT. Translated: CATSGRGSNQPQHF.

The chain uses TRBV6-1 and TRBJ1-2; D is unresolved. V was trimmed by 1 base and J by 0 bases, leaving 9 bases between them. The CDR3 totals 15 residues. Germline lookup yields CDR1 MNHNS and CDR2 SASEGT. The CDR3 nucleotides are TGTGCCAGCAGTGAAGTTAGCAGTTCTAACTATGGCTACACCTTC. It codes for CASSEVSSSNYGYTF.

V and J are TRBV12-3 or TRBV12-4 and TRBJ2-3; the D is unclear. The length of the CDR3 is 12 residues. Trimming pared 4 bases from V and 3 bases from J, leaving 5 bases between. The CDR3 bases are TGTGCCAGCAGTTCCTATACAGATACGCAGTATTTT. Its protein product is CASSSYTDTQYF.

The chain joins TRBV28 to TRBJ2-7; maybe TRBD2 (5 bases). The V and J ends lost 2 bases and 9 bases respectively, with 11 bases between them. CDR3 size: 12 residues. CDR1 and CDR2 (germline): MDHEN, SYDVKM. The DNA for the CDR3 is TGTGCCAGCAGTTTAAGTGTGGCGGGGCAGTACTTC. Translation: CASSLSVAGQYF.

Concerning this clone itself: Other DNA sequences from this sample encode an identical CDR3 as well. The rearrangement uses TRBV9 and TRBJ2-3, with TRBD2 identical over 9 bases. The CDR3 spans 16 residues. J lost 2 bases, V lost 0 bases, and 4 bases had no gene match. CDR1 SGDLS and CDR2 YYNGEE come from the germline V gene. DNA for the CDR3: TGTGCCAGCAGCGTAGAGGTAGCGGGGGTCACAGATACGCAGTATTTT. It yields the protein CASSVEVAGVTDTQYF. The variable domain in full, completed from reference TRBV9 and TRBJ2-3, reads DSGVTQTPKHLITATGQRVTLRCSPRSGDLSVYWYQQSLDQGLQFLIQYYNGEERAKGNILERFSAQQFPDLHSELNLSSLELGDSALYFCASSVEVAGVTDTQYFGPGTRLTVL.

This chain connects TRBV5-5 to TRBJ1-5, with 8 bases identical to TRBD1. Unmatched junction bases numbered 10, after V lost 0 bases and J lost 2 bases. The CDR3 is made up of 18 amino acids. Germline values: CDR1 SGHKS, CDR2 YYEKEE (reference sequence). CDR3 amino acids: CASSLGPQDRGGNQPQHF. CDR3 DNA: TGTGCCAGCAGCTTGGGGCCCCAAGACAGGGGTGGCAATCAGCCCCAGCATTTT.

The chain has TRBV29-1 and TRBJ2-3, with 11 positions matching TRBD2. Germline values: CDR1 SQVTM, CDR2 ANQGSEA. There are 13 residues in the CDR3. CDR3 in amino acids: CSGGLAVTDTQYF. The CDR3, as DNA: TGCAGTGGGGGACTAGCGGTCACAGATACGCAGTATTTT.

The genes are TRBV12-3 or TRBV12-4 and TRBJ2-5; D possibly corresponds to TRBD2 (6 bases). Trimming stripped 2 bases from V and 4 bases from J, with 8 bases between. This CDR3 contains 13 residues. CDR3 loop: CASSLHGGETQYF. CDR3 nucleotide sequence: TGTGCCAGCAGTTTACACGGGGGAGAGACCCAGTACTTC.

The rearrangement links TRBV5-1 to TRBJ1-1; tentative D call: TRBD1 (6 bases). V lost 6 bases and J lost 6, with 9 bases in between. The germline V gene encodes CDR1 SGHRS and CDR2 YFSETQ. The CDR3 is made up of 11 amino acids. Here the CDR3 DNA reads TGCGCCAGCACCTCAGGGGCTGAAGCTTTCTTT. Protein sequence: CASTSGAEAFF. Variable domain in full (rest from reference TRBV5-1 and TRBJ1-1): KAGVTQTPRYLIKTRGQQVTLSCSPISGHRSVSWYQQTPGQGLQFLFEYFSETQRNKGNFPGRFSGRQFSNSRSEMNVSTLELGDSALYLCASTSGAEAFFGQGTRLTVV.

The genes are TRBV9 and TRBJ1-2, with D maybe TRBD1 (5 bases). The CDR3 runs 17 residues. Germline V gene data show CDR1 as SGDLS and CDR2 as YYNGEE. With 4 bases removed from V and 2 bases from J, the gap between germline ends came to 21 bases. The CDR3 loop is CASSPAGTEKGNYGYTF. CDR3 nucleotides: TGTGCCAGCAGCCCAGCTGGCACAGAAAAGGGGAACTATGGCTACACCTTC.

This clone was counted once. The chain couples TRBV6-1 to TRBJ2-7; 13 positions match TRBD2. The germline CDR1 and CDR2 sequences are MNHNS and SASEGT. The CDR3 contains 19 residues. With V trimmed by 3 bases and J by 1 base, 12 bases remained unmatched. CDR3 loop: CASSDLGRGLAGTSYEQYF. Written as DNA, the CDR3 is TGTGCCAGCAGTGATTTGGGAAGGGGACTAGCGGGGACTTCCTACGAGCAGTACTTC.

The chain uses TRBV3-1 (or the pseudogene TRBV3-2) and TRBJ1-6; D gene uncertain. Germline assignment: CDR1 LGHDT and CDR2 YNNKEL (reference sequence). The CDR3 loop spans 13 amino acids. The germline V and J ends were trimmed by 4 bases and 11 bases, with 12 bases remaining between them. The CDR3 spells CASSRTREPPLHF. The CDR3 DNA is TGTGCCAGCAGCCGAACCCGGGAACCACCCCTCCACTTT.

The gene calls are TRBV13 and TRBJ1-5; the D gene is possibly TRBD1 (5 bases). CDR1 is PRHDT, CDR2 FYEKMQ, per germline (reference sequence). CDR3 length: 15 amino acids. V was shortened by 0 bases and J by 4 bases, with 10 bases between the two germline ends. CDR3 loop: CASSLGPGGNQPQHF. The CDR3 DNA reads as TGTGCCAGCAGCTTAGGTCCGGGGGGGAATCAGCCCCAGCATTTT. Supplemented by reference TRBV13 and TRBJ1-5, the full variable domain reads AAGVIQSPRHLIKEKRETATLKCYPIPRHDTVYWYQQGPGQDPQFLISFYEKMQSDKGSIPDRFSAQQFSDYHSELNMSSLELGDSALYFCASSLGPGGNQPQHFGDGTRLSIL.

This clone was picked up a small number of times. V is TRBV15 and J is TRBJ1-4, with D hard to call. The CDR3 covers 16 residues. With 6 bases removed from V and 4 bases from J, the gap between germline ends came to 18 bases. CDR1 is LNHNV and CDR2 is YYDKDF in the germline V gene (reference sequence). The CDR3 nucleotides are TGTGCCACCAGGAGCGGGTCTCGAGGGATTAATGAAAAACTGTTTTTT. This codes for CATRSGSRGINEKLFF.

This chain links TRBV29-1 with TRBJ1-5; D is ambiguous. Germline V gives CDR1 SQVTM, CDR2 ANQGSEA. V lost 5 bases to trimming and J lost 4 bases, with 12 bases between them. The length of the CDR3 is 13 residues. The CDR3 sequence is CSVLENSNQPQHF. Written as DNA, the CDR3 is TGCAGCGTTTTAGAGAACAGTAATCAGCCCCAGCATTTT.

This chain links TRBV6-6 with TRBJ1-5, with 8 bases lining up with TRBD1. V dropped 6 bases and J dropped 1; count of bases not matched to a gene: 5. The germline gives CDR1 MNHNY, CDR2 SVGAGI (reference sequence). The CDR3 has 15 residues. CDR3 in DNA: TGTGCCAGCAGCGAGGACAGGGTAAGCAATCAGCCCCAGCATTTT. Protein: CASSEDRVSNQPQHF.

Here the CDR3 reads CASSPQAGTFGNTIYF. Written as DNA, the CDR3 is TGCGCCAGCAGCCCCCAGGCCGGGACATTTGGAAACACCATATATTTT. The chain links TRBV5-1 to TRBJ1-3; possible D gene TRBD1, 6 bases. The ends were cut back, 4 bases at V and 3 bases at J, with 17 bases in the middle. This CDR3 has 16 amino acids. The germline gives CDR1 SGHRS, CDR2 YFSETQ.

The chain employs TRBV2 and TRBJ1-2, with D possibly TRBD1 on 5 matching bases. The CDR3 runs to 14 residues. Per the germline V gene, CDR1 is SNHLY and CDR2 is FYNNEI. The ends were cut back, 6 bases at V and 3 bases at J, with 14 bases in the middle. CDR3 sequence (DNA): TGTGCCAGCAGCCCAGGGTTTGGTGACTATGGCTACACCTTC. This translates into CASSPGFGDYGYTF.

The rearrangement joins TRBV21-1 to TRBJ2-7; TRBD1 was called by the table and not checked on the DNA. TRBV21-1 is shown as a pseudogene. The CDR3 is 15 residues long. CDR3 amino acids: CASSKRSGGCYEQYF. CDR3 sequence (DNA): TGTGCCAGCAGCAAAAGGTCAGGGGGATGCTACGAGCAGTACTTC.

The table lists this clone with a count of one. V and J are TRBV6-5 and TRBJ2-5, with TRBD2 identical over 8 bases. The trim removed 7 bases at V and 4 bases at J, leaving 8 bases unmatched. This CDR3 has 14 residues. The V gene's germline CDR1 is MNHEY and CDR2 SVGAGI. CDR3 amino acids: CASMTGGAGETQYF. The CDR3 coding sequence is TGTGCCAGCATGACCGGGGGGGCCGGAGAGACCCAGTACTTC.

The chain links TRBV7-9 to TRBJ2-7, with 9 bases that match TRBD2. CDR1 SEHNR and CDR2 FQNEAQ come from the germline V gene (reference sequence). There are 14 residues in the CDR3. V gave up 4 bases and J gave up 4 bases; unmatched junction bases: 5. CDR3 nucleotides: TGTGCCAGCAGCTCCCCGGCGGGAGGGTACGAGCAGTACTTC. It encodes CASSSPAGGYEQYF.